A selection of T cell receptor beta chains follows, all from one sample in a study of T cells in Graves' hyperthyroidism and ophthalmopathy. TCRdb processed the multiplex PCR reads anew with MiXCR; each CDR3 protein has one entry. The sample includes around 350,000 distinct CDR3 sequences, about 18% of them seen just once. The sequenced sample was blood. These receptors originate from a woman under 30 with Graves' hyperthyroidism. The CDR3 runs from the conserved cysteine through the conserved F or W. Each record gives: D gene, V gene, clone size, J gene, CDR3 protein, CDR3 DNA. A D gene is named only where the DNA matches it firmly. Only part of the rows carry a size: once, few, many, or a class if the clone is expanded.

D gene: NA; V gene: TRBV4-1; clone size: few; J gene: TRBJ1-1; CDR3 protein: CASSHVGGAFF; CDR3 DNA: TGCGCCAGCAGCCATGTAGGGGGGGCTTTCTTT
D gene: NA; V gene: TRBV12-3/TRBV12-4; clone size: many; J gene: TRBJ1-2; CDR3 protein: CASRPREGYGYTF; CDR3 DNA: TGTGCCAGCAGACCCCGGGAGGGCTATGGCTACACCTTC
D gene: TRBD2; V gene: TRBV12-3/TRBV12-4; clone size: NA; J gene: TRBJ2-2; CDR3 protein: CASSSPGLAGWGELFF; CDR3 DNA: TGTGCCAGCAGTTCGCCGGGACTAGCGGGATGGGGGGAGCTGTTTTTT
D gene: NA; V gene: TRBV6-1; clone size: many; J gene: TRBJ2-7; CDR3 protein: CASSVLQSSYEQYF; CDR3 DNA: TGTGCCAGCAGTGTCCTACAGAGCTCCTACGAGCAGTACTTC
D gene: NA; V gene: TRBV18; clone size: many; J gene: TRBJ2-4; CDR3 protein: CASSPGQGTNIQYF; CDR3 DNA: TGTGCCAGCTCACCCGGACAAGGGACGAACATTCAGTACTTC
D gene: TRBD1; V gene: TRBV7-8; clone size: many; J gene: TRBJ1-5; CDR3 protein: CASSLAQGYQPQHF; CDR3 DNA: TGTGCCAGCAGCTTAGCACAGGGGTATCAGCCCCAGCATTTT
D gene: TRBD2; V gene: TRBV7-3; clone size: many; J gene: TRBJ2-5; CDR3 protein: CASSLRGLTSGETQETQYF; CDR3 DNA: TGTGCCAGCAGCTTACGCGGCTTAACTAGCGGGGAAACCCAAGAGACCCAGTACTTC
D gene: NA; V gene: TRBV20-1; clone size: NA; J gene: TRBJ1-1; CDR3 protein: CSARSLTGMNTEAFF; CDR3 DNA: TGCAGTGCTAGGTCACTGACGGGGATGAACACTGAAGCTTTCTTT
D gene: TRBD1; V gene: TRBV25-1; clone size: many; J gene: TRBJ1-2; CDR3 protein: CASSGRGQTEYWGYGYTF; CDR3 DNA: TGTGCCAGCAGTGGCCGGGGACAGACCGAATATTGGGGCTATGGCTACACCTTC
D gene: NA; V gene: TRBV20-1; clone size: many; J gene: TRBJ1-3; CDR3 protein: CSARSDLGTIYF; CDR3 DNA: TGCAGTGCTAGGTCGGACTTAGGCACCATATATTTT
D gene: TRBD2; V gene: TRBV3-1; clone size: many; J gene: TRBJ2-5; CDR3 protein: CASNFGTSSQETQYF; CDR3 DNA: TGTGCCAGCAACTTCGGGACTAGTTCTCAAGAGACCCAGTACTTC
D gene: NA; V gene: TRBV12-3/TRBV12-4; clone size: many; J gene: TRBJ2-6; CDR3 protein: CASSLRGFGANVLTF; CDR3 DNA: TGTGCCAGCAGTTTACGAGGTTTTGGGGCCAACGTCCTGACTTTC
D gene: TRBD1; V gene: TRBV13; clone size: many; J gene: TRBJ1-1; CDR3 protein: CASSSSPGQGLYAFF; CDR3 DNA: TGTGCCAGCAGCTCTTCTCCGGGACAGGGGTTGTATGCTTTCTTT
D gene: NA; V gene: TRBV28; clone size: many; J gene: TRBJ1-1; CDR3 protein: CASSTGPEAFF; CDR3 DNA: TGTGCCAGCAGTACAGGGCCTGAAGCTTTCTTT
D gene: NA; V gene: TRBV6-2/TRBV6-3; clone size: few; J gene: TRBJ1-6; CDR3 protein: CASTPVGVSPLHF; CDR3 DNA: TGTGCCAGCACCCCCGTGGGGGTTTCACCCCTCCACTTT